A single sample is the source of the 15 T cell receptor beta chains below, sequenced in a study of breast tumors, draining lymph nodes, adjacent tissues. Samples came from axillary lymph nodes draining the breast cancer. Using its own MiXCR run on the multiplex PCR reads, TCRdb lists one record per CDR3 protein. The sample shows about 89,000 distinct CDR3 sequences, around 28% of them seen only once. Sequenced material: axillary lymph node tissue. The receptors were sampled from a female donor with breast cancer. Some clones in this sample may be carry-over from other donors' samples.

In this sample, this clonotype turned up many times. V gene TRBV20-1 combines with J gene TRBJ1-1; unclear D gene. Germline-derived CDR1 and CDR2 are DFQATT and SNEGSKA (reference sequence). Trimming removed 3 bases at V and 0 bases at J, with 14 bases between. The CDR3 length is 15 residues. The CDR3 bases are TGCAGTGCTAGGCTCGAGGGCTCAATGAACACTGAAGCTTTCTTT. It is translated as CSARLEGSMNTEAFF.

Only one count was recorded for this clonotype. At one end, the junction sequence differs from germline, possibly due to a read error. This sequence joins TRBV2 and TRBJ2-5; D gene unclear. The germline gives CDR1 SNHLY, CDR2 FYNNEI. The CDR3 spans 10 residues. For the CDR3, the DNA is TGTGCCAGCAATGGAGAGACCCGGTACTTC. It is translated as CASNGETRYF.

In the case of this clonotype: Being one base from a much bigger clone, this may be a read error. The V and J genes are TRBV6-5 and TRBJ1-2; possibly TRBD1 for D (6 bases). Trimming shortened V by 5 bases and J by 5 bases, and 15 bases separated the two germline ends. The CDR3 runs 14 residues. In germline, CDR1 is MNHEY, CDR2 SVGAGI. CDR3 sequence: CASSHIQGRYGYTF. For the CDR3, the DNA is TGTGCCAGCAGTCACATTCAGGGGCGATATGGCTACACCTTC.

This clonotype was counted ten times or more. The V gene is TRBV5-6, the J gene TRBJ2-1; 9 nucleotides agree with TRBD1. This CDR3 is 17 amino acids long. Germline values: CDR1 SGHDT, CDR2 YYEEEE. Trimming removed 4 bases from V and 8 bases from J; junction bases left unmatched: 16. DNA for the CDR3: TGTGCCAGCAGCCCGCCTGGGCCGTGGACAGGGGACGATGAGCAGTTCTTC. Protein: CASSPPGPWTGDDEQFF.

On this clonotype itself: The DNA is left out, because the CDR3 cannot be placed on it with certainty; the CDR3 is given as TCRdb lists it. The chain links TRBV25-1 to TRBJ2-7; TRBD2, the table's D call, was not compared with the DNA. Termini included, the CDR3 measures 20 amino acids. The germline V gene encodes CDR1 MGHDK and CDR2 SYGVNS. CDR3 region: CASFYICSARAGTSTNEQYF.

This clonotype was seen repeatedly, ten times or more. V usage is TRBV7-3 and J usage is TRBJ2-5, with TRBD2 as a possible D gene (6 bases). In germline, CDR1 is SGHTA, CDR2 FQGTGA. The CDR3 is made up of 14 amino acids. V dropped 5 bases and J dropped 1 base, with 11 bases sitting between them. The DNA of the CDR3 is TGTGCCAGCAGCCCCACTAGCACCCAAGAGACCCAGTACTTC. Encoded protein: CASSPTSTQETQYF.

This clonotype occurred many times. This chain connects TRBV20-1 to TRBJ2-7; maybe TRBD2 (5 bases). Germline values: CDR1 DFQATT, CDR2 SNEGSKA (reference sequence). V was pared by 5 bases and J by 2 bases, with 13 bases between. This CDR3 has 13 amino acids. CDR3 sequence reads: CSAARTGAYEQYF. CDR3 nucleotides: TGCAGTGCTGCCCGGACTGGGGCCTACGAGCAGTACTTC.

This clonotype was counted many times. A much bigger clone sits one base away, suggesting this may be a read error. The chain uses TRBV5-8 and TRBJ1-2; possible D gene TRBD1, 5 bases. Looked up from germline, CDR1 is SGHTS and CDR2 is YDEGEE. The V end lost 4 bases, the J end lost 4 bases, and 17 bases lay between the germline ends. The CDR3 extends over 15 amino acids. Written as DNA, the CDR3 is TGTGCCAGCAGCCAGGGATACACTCTCGCCTATGGCTACACCTTC. Amino acid sequence: CASSQGYTLAYGYTF.

The V gene is TRBV20-1, the J gene TRBJ2-7; 11 bases agree with TRBD2. This CDR3 has 17 residues. CDR1 DFQATT and CDR2 SNEGSKA come from the germline V gene (reference sequence). J was trimmed by 0 bases and V by 6 bases; bases with no gene match: 13. The DNA of the CDR3 is TGCAGTGCCAGCAGTTTCCTCGGGACTAGCGGCTCCTACGAGCAGTACTTC. Its translation: CSASSFLGTSGSYEQYF.

This clonotype was picked up many times. The J gene is TRBJ2-3, the V gene TRBV6-5; 12 bases match TRBD2. Trimming took 5 bases from V and 2 from J; bases not matched to a gene: 5. The germline V gene encodes CDR1 MNHEY and CDR2 SVGAGI. CDR3 length equals 16 residues. CDR3 sequence reads: CASSTGLAGYTDTQYF. The CDR3 region has the DNA TGTGCCAGCAGTACCGGACTAGCGGGGTACACAGATACGCAGTATTTT.

This clonotype has ten or more counts. V gene TRBV15 combines with J gene TRBJ2-7; D might be TRBD1 (5 bases). Germline CDR1 is LNHNV and CDR2 is YYDKDF (reference sequence). Trimming left V 2 bases short and J 3 bases short, with 8 bases between. CDR3 length equals 13 residues. The chain's CDR3 is CATSRFQGYEQYF. CDR3 DNA sequence: TGTGCCACCAGCAGATTTCAGGGCTACGAGCAGTACTTC.

This clonotype was observed at least ten times. V gene TRBV2 combines with J gene TRBJ1-6, with 8 bases that match TRBD1. CDR3 length: 15 residues. Germline V gives CDR1 SNHLY, CDR2 FYNNEI. The junction had 5 bases not matched to a gene; V was cut back by 1 base and J by 9 bases. The CDR3 nucleotides read TGTGCCAGCAGTGAAGACAGGGGGTTAGGTTCACCCCTCCACTTT. Its translation is CASSEDRGLGSPLHF.

This clonotype was counted at least ten times. This rearrangement joins TRBV2 to TRBJ2-2; a weak D match, TRBD1 (5 bases). The CDR3 has 15 amino acids. In germline, CDR1 is SNHLY, CDR2 FYNNEI. V was shortened by 1 base and J by 4 bases, with 10 bases between the two germline ends. CDR3 region: CASSEEQAGTGELFF. The CDR3 DNA follows: TGTGCCAGCAGTGAAGAACAGGCAGGCACCGGGGAGCTGTTTTTT.

The sample holds many counts of this clonotype. CDR3 residues: CASSQEASSYEQYF. As DNA, the CDR3 is TGTGCCAGCAGCCAAGAAGCAAGCTCCTACGAGCAGTACTTC. The rearrangement joins TRBV3-1 to TRBJ2-7; the D is unclear. Germline CDR1 LGHDT, CDR2 YNNKEL (reference sequence). The CDR3 totals 14 residues. Trimming cost V 0 bases and J 0 bases, with 6 bases left between them.

This clonotype was picked up many times. The V call is TRBV13, the J call TRBJ2-1, with D possibly matching TRBD2 (5 bases). The V and J ends lost 3 bases and 9 bases respectively, with 6 bases between them. The CDR3 runs 11 residues. Germline V gene lookup returns CDR1 PRHDT and CDR2 FYEKMQ (reference sequence). The CDR3 loop reads CASSLGVEQFF. The CDR3 DNA is TGTGCCAGCAGCTTGGGAGTTGAGCAGTTCTTC.